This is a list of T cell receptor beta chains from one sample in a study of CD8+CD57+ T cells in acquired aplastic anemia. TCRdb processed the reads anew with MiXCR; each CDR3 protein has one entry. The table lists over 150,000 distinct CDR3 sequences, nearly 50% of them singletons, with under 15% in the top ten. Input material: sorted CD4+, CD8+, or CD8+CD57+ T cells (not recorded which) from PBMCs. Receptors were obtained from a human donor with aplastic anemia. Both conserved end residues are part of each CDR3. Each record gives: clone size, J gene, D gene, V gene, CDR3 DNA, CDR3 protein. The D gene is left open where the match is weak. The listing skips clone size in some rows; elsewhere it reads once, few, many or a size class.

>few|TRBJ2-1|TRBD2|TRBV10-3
TGTGCCACCACCCGGGGGGTCTACAATGAGCAGTTCTTC
CATTRGVYNEQFF
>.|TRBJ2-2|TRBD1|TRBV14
TGTGCCAGCAGCCAAGGAGGGACAGGGGTGACCGGGGAGCTGTTTTTT
CASSQGGTGVTGELFF
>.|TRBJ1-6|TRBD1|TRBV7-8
TGTGCCAGCAGCCCCCCCGGGACAGGGGTCTCACCCCTCCACTTT
CASSPPGTGVSPLHF
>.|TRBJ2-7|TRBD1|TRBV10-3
TGTGCCAGCAGTGAAGACAGGGGGCAAATGTACGAGCAGTACTTC
CASSEDRGQMYEQYF
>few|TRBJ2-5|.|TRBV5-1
TGCGCCAGCAGCCTGGGAACCGGGACCCAAGAGACCCAGTACTTC
CASSLGTGTQETQYF
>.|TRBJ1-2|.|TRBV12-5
TGTGCTAGTGGCCACGATATAGGAGCTAACTATGGCTACGCCTTC
CASGHDIGANYGYAF
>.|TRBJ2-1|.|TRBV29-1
TGCAGCGTTGAAGATGGGATCGTAAGTGGGAATGAGCAGTTCTTC
CSVEDGIVSGNEQFF
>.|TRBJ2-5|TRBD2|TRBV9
TGTGCCAGCAGCGTAGGAGGGTTAGCGGGGGGGCGGCGGGAGACCCAGTACTTC
CASSVGGLAGGRRETQYF
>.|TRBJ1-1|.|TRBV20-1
TGCAGTGTTAACAGGGTGAACACTGAAGCTTTCTTT
CSVNRVNTEAFF
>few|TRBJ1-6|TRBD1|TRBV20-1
TGCAGTGCTAGAGCCGACCCCCGGACAGGGTGGGAATCACCCCTCCACTTT
CSARADPRTGWESPLHF
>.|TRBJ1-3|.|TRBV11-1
TGTGCCAGCAGCAGGATAACAGGGTACTCTGGAAACACCATATATTTT
CASSRITGYSGNTIYF
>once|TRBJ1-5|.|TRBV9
TGTGCCAGCAGCGCCGACATAAATAGCAATCAGCCCCAGCATTTT
CASSADINSNQPQHF
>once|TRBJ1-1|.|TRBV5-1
TGCGCCAGCAGCTTGCTAGGGCCCAACACTGAAGCTTTCTTT
CASSLLGPNTEAFF
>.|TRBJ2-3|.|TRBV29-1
TGCAGCTTGGGACTTCAAAGATCGGCGGGATCGCCAGATACGCAGTATTTT
CSLGLQRSAGSPDTQYF
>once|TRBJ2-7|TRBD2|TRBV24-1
TGTGCCACCAGTGACACCACCGGGACTAGCGGCGAGCAGTACTTC
CATSDTTGTSGEQYF
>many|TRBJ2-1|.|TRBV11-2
TGTGCCAGCAGCTTAGAGCGGGCCTACAATGAGCAGTTCTTC
CASSLERAYNEQFF
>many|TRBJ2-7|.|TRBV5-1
TGCGCCAGCAGCTTGGAGGTAGGGAAAGTCACCTACGAGCAGTACTTC
CASSLEVGKVTYEQYF
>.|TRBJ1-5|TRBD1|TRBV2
TGTGCCAGCGGCAGGGGGCCCCATAGCAATCAGCCCCAGCATTTT
CASGRGPHSNQPQHF
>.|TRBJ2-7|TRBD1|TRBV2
TGTGCCAGCAGGGGGACAGGGCCTCTCTACGAGCAGTACTTC
CASRGTGPLYEQYF
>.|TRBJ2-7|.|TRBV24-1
TGTGCCACCAGTGTTAGCTCGAGCGAGCAGTACTTC
CATSVSSSEQYF
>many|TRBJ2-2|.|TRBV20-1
TGCAGTGCTCCTCAGAGAAAGAACACCGGGGAGCTGTTTTTT
CSAPQRKNTGELFF
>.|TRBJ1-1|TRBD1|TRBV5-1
TGCGCCAGCAGCTCCGGACAGGACGGTACTGAAGCTTTCTTT
CASSSGQDGTEAFF
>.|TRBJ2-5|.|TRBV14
TGTGCCAGCAGCCAAGATCAGGGGAAGACCCAGTACTTC
CASSQDQGKTQYF
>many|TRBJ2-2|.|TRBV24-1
TGTGCCACCAGTTGGGGGAGAGGGACCGGGGAGCTGTTTTTT
CATSWGRGTGELFF
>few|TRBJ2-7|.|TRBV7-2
TGTGCCAGCAGCTTAGAAAGGGGATCAGGGATCGCCTACGAGCAGTACTTC
CASSLERGSGIAYEQYF
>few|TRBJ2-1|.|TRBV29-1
TGCAGCGTTGATGGGCGGAGATACAATGAGCAGTTCTTC
CSVDGRRYNEQFF
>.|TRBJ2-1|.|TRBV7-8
TGTGCCAGCAGCCCGACAGAGAGGGAGCAGTTCTTC
CASSPTEREQFF
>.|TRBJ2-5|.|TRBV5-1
TGCGCCAGCAGACCGGGACCTCAAGAGACCCAGTACTTC
CASRPGPQETQYF
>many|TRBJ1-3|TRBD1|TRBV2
TGTGCCAGCAGGGCGACAGGGGCTGGAAACACCATATATTTT
CASRATGAGNTIYF
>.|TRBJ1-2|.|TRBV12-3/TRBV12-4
TGTGCCAGCAGCCAGGACAGTCTCTTGACCTATGGCTACACCTTC
CASSQDSLLTYGYTF
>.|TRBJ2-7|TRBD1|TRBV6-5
TGTGCCAGCAGTGACTCGAGTTACAGGGGCGAGCAGTACTTC
CASSDSSYRGEQYF
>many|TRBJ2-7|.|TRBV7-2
TGTGCCAGCAGCTTAAGAGCTGGGGGCGTCGAGCAGTACTTC
CASSLRAGGVEQYF
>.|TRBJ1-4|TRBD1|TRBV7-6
TGTGCCAGCAGCCGGACAGGGGGGGAAAAACTGTTTTTT
CASSRTGGEKLFF